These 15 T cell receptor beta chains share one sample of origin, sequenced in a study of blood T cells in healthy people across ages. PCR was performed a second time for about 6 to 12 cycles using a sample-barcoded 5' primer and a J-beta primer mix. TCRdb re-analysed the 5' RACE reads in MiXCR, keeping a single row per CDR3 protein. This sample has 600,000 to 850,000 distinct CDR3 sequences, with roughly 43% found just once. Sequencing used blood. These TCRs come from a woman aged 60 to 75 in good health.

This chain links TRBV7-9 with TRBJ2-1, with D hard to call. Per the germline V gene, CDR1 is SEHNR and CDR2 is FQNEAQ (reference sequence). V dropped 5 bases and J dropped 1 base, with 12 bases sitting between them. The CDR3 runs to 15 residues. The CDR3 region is CASSHSSVSYNEQFF. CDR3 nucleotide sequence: TGTGCCAGCAGCCACAGTAGTGTTTCCTACAATGAGCAGTTCTTC.

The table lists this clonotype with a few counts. This CDR3 is CASSRSTEAFF. CDR3 bases: TGTGCCAGCAGTCGGTCCACTGAAGCTTTCTTT. The V gene is TRBV12-3 or TRBV12-4, the J gene TRBJ1-1; D gene uncertain. V was clipped by 5 bases and J by 4 bases, with 5 bases between them. This CDR3 has 11 residues.

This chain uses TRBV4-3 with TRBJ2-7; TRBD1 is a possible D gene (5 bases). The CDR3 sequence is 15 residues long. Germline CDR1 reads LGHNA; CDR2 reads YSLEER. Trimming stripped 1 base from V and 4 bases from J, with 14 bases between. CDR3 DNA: TGCGCCAGCAGCCAAGTAAGCACAGGCAAATACGAGCAGTACTTC. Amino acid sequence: CASSQVSTGKYEQYF.

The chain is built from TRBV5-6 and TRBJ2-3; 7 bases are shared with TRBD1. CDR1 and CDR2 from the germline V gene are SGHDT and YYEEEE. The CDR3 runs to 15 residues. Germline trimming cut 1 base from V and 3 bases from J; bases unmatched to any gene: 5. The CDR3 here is CASSLTGTVTDTQYF. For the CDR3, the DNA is TGTGCCAGCAGCTTGACCGGGACAGTTACAGATACGCAGTATTTT.

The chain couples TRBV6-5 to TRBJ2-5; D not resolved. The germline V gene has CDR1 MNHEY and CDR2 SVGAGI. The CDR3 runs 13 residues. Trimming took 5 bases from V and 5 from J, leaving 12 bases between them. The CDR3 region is CASSNLGAETQYF. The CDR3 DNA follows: TGTGCCAGCAGTAATCTCGGAGCGGAGACCCAGTACTTC.

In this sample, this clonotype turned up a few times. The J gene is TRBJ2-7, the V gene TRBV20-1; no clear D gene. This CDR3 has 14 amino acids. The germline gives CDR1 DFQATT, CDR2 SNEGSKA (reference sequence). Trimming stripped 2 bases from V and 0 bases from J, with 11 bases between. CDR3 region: CSARLMVSSYEQYF. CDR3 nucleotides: TGCAGTGCTAGACTCATGGTTAGCTCCTACGAGCAGTACTTC.

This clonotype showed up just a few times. The CDR3 protein is CASSAEWTSGGGYNEQFF. Here the CDR3 DNA reads TGTGCCAGCAGCGCTGAATGGACTAGCGGGGGGGGGTACAATGAGCAGTTCTTC. The chain links TRBV7-3 to TRBJ2-1; 15 bases map to TRBD2. Germline CDR1 is SGHTA and CDR2 is FQGTGA. J gave up 4 bases and V 5 bases, and 9 bases lay outside the gene matches. The CDR3 covers 18 residues.

The CDR3 nucleotides are TGTGCCAGCAGTTTATTACGGGGACTAGCGAACCCCTACGAGCAGTACTTC. Protein: CASSLLRGLANPYEQYF. The genes are TRBV27 and TRBJ2-7; 10 positions agree with TRBD2. This CDR3 region has 17 residues. Germline V gene data show CDR1 as MNHEY and CDR2 as SMNVEV (reference sequence). The V segment lost 1 base and the J segment 2 bases; nucleotides outside the gene matches: 8.

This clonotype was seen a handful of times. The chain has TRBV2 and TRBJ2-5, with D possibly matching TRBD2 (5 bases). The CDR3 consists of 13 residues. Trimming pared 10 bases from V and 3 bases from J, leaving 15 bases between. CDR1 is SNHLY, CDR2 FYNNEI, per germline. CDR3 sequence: CATARVREETQYF. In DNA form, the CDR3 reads TGTGCCACCGCGAGGGTTAGGGAAGAGACCCAGTACTTC.

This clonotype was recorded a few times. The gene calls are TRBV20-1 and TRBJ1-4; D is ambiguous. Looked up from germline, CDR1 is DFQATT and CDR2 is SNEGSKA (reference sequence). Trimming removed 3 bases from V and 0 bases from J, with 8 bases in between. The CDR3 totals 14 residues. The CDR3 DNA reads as TGCAGTGCTAGTCCGGGTGCAACTAATGAAAAACTGTTTTTT. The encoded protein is CSASPGATNEKLFF.

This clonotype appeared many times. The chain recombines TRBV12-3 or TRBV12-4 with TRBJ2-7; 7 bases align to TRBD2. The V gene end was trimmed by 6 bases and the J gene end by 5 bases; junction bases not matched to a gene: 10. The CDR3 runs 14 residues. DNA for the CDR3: TGTGCCAGCAGAGGAGCGGGGAAGGTCCACGAGCAGTACTTC. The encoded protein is CASRGAGKVHEQYF.

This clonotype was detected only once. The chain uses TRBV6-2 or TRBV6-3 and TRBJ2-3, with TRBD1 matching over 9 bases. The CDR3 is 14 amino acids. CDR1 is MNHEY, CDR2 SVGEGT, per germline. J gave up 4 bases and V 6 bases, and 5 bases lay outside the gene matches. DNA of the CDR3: TGTGCCAGCAGGAGGACAGGGGAGGCAGATACGCAGTATTTT. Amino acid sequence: CASRRTGEADTQYF.

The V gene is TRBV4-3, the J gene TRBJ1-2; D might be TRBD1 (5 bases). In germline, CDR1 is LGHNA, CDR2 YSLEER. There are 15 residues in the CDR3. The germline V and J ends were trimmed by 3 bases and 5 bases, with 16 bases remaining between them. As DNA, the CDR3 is TGCGCCAGCAGCCATGCCTCGGGACTCACGTATGGCTACACCTTC. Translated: CASSHASGLTYGYTF.

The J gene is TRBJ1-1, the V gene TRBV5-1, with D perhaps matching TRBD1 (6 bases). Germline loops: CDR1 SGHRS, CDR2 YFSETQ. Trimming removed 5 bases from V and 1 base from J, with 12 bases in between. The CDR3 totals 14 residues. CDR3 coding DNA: TGCGCCAGCAGTGAACAGGGTCAGAACACTGAAGCTTTCTTT. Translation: CASSEQGQNTEAFF.

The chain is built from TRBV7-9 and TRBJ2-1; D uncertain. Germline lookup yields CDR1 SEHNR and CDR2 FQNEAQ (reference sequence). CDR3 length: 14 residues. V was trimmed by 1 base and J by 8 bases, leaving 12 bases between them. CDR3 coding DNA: TGTGCCAGCAGCTTAGAGGTCAGCGCGCATGAGCAGTTCTTC. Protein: CASSLEVSAHEQFF. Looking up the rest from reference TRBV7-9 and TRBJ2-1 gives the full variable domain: DTGVSQNPRHKITKRGQNVTFRCDPISEHNRLYWYRQTLGQGPEFLTYFQNEAQLEKSRLLSDRFSAERPKGSFSTLEIQRTEQGDSAMYLCASSLEVSAHEQFFGPGTRLTVL.